This T cell receptor beta chain was sequenced in a study of CD8 T cells in ankylosing spondylitis. Germline lookup yields CDR1 MNHEY and CDR2 SMNVEV (reference sequence). The trim removed 8 bases at V and 0 bases at J, leaving 2 bases unmatched. CDR3 size: 13 residues. This clonotype was picked up many times. The antigen is unknown. Study-wide results and limits: Disease-linked clones had a CD8+ phenotype and relatively low frequency in peripheral blood. Roughly 8 highly homologous variants made up a TCR beta motif that seemed to typify ankylosing spondylitis blood.

Via MiXCR, TCRdb re-called the 5' RACE reads, giving one row per CDR3 protein. The sample shows around 490,000 distinct CDR3 sequences, approximately 5.3% of them seen only once. The receptor's source is a male donor with ankylosing spondylitis. V is TRBV27 and J is TRBJ1-1; 8 bases are a match to TRBD1. The sample was blood, either unsorted or a sorted T cell fraction (not recorded which). The CDR3 DNA reads as TGTGCCAGCGGACAGGGCTTGAACACTGAAGCTTTCTTT. Residues: CASGQGLNTEAFF.